The clone carrying this TCR beta chain has a count of ten or more. The data stem from a study of response to subunit inactivated influenza vaccine. Via MiXCR, TCRdb re-called the RT-PCR reads, giving one row per CDR3 protein. Here the sample spans around 570,000 distinct CDR3 sequences, 11% being singletons. Per germline, CDR1 SGHAT and CDR2 FQDESV (reference sequence). CDR3 length equals 13 residues. V gave up 3 bases and J gave up 5 bases, with 7 bases separating them. This sample also appeared in a second study, on T cells expressing NK-cell markers. In that study: Synthesis of TCR beta cDNA relied on 5'RACE template switching carrying UMIs. In four donors, dominant clonotypes made up about 25-60.1% of CD3+CD56-NKG2C+ cells.

The sample here was PBMCs from blood, taken on the day of vaccination. The receptor was derived from a man between 45 and 60 years old who received an inactivated influenza vaccine. The gene calls are TRBV11-1 and TRBJ2-2; D call uncertain. CDR3 nucleotides: TGTGCCAGCAGCTTCGGCCTAACCGGGGAGCTGTTTTTT. This gives the protein CASSFGLTGELFF.